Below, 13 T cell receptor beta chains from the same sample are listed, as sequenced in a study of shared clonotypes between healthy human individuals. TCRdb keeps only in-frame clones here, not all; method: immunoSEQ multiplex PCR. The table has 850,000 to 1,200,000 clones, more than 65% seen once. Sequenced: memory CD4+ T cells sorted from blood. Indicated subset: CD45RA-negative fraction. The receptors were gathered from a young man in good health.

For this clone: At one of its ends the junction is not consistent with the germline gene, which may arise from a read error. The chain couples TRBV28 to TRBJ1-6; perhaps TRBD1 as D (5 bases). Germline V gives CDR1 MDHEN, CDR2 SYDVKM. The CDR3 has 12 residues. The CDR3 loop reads CASSLSSQGLGF. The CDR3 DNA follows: TGTGCCAGCAGTTTATCATCCCAGGGCCTCGGCTTT. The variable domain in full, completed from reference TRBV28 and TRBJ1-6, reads DVKVTQSSRYLVKRTGEKVFLECVQDMDHENMFWYRQDPGLGLRLIYFSYDVKMKEKGDIPEGYSVSREKKERFSLILESASTNQTSMYLCASSLSSQGLGFGNGTRLTVT.

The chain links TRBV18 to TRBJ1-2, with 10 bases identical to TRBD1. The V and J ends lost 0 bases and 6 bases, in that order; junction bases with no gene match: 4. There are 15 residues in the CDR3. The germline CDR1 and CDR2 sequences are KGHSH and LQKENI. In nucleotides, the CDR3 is TGTGCCAGCTCACCACCTGACAGGGGGCCCCATGGCTACACCTTC. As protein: CASSPPDRGPHGYTF. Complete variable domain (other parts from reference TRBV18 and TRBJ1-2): NAGVMQNPRHLVRRRGQEARLRCSPMKGHSHVYWYRQLPEEGLKFMVYLQKENIIDESGMPKERFSAEFPKEGPSILRIQQVVRGDSAAYFCASSPPDRGPHGYTFGSGTRLTVV.

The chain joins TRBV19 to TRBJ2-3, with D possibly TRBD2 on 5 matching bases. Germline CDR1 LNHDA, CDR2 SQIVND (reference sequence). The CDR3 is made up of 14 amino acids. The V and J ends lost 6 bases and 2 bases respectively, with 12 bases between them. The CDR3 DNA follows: TGTGCCAGTAGGTCCGAGGGTTTCACAGATACGCAGTATTTT. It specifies CASRSEGFTDTQYF.

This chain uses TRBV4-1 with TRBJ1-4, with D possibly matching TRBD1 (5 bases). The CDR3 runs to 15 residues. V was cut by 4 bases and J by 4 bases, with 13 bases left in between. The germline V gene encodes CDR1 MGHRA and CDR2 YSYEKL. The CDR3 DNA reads TGCGCCAGCAGCCTCGGGGACCAGGGTAATGAAAAACTGTTTTTT. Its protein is CASSLGDQGNEKLFF.

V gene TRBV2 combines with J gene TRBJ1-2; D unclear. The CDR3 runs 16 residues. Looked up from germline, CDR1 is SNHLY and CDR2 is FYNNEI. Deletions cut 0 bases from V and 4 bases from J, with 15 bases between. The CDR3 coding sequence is TGTGCCAGCAGTGAAGCGCTTCCGGTCAGTCCCTATGGCTACACCTTC. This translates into CASSEALPVSPYGYTF.

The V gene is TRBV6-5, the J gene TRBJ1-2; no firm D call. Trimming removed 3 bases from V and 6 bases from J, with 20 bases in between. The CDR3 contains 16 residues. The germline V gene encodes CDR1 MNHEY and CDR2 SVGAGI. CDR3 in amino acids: CASSYIQDPSINGYTF. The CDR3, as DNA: TGTGCCAGCAGTTATATCCAGGACCCTTCGATCAATGGCTACACCTTC.

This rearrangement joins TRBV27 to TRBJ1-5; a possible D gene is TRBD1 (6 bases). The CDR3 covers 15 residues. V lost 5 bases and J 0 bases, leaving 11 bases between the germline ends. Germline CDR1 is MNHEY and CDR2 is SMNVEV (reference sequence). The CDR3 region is CASSTTGYSNQPQHF. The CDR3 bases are TGTGCCAGCAGTACTACAGGGTATAGCAATCAGCCCCAGCATTTT.

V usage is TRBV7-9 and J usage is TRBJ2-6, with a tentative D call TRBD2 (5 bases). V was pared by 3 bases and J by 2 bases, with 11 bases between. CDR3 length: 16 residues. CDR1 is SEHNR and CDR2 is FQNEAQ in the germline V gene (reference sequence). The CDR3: CASSLRPGTGANVLTF. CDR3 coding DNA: TGTGCCAGCAGCTTGCGTCCGGGGACTGGGGCCAACGTCCTGACTTTC.

The CDR3 sequence: CASSSSGLAGITDTQYF. The CDR3 DNA reads TGTGCCAGCAGCTCCTCAGGACTAGCGGGAATCACAGATACGCAGTATTTT. The rearrangement links TRBV7-9 to TRBJ2-3; 12 nucleotides align to TRBD2. This CDR3 spans 17 amino acids. Losses at the gene ends were 4 bases for V and 2 bases for J; bases not matched to a gene: 7. Germline lookup yields CDR1 SEHNR and CDR2 FQNEAQ (reference sequence).

The CDR3 bases are TGTGCCAGTAGTATCGCGAATAGGGAAGATCAGCCCCAGCATTTT. Protein: CASSIANREDQPQHF. V is TRBV19 and J is TRBJ1-5; no clear D gene. This CDR3 has 15 amino acids. The germline CDR1 and CDR2 sequences are LNHDA and SQIVND (reference sequence). Trimming cost V 3 bases and J 5 bases, with 14 bases left between them. Together with reference TRBV19 and TRBJ1-5, the CDR3 gives the full variable domain: DGGITQSPKYLFRKEGQNVTLSCEQNLNHDAMYWYRQDPGQGLRLIYYSQIVNDFQKGDIAEGYSVSREKKESFPLTVTSAQKNPTAFYLCASSIANREDQPQHFGDGTRLSIL.

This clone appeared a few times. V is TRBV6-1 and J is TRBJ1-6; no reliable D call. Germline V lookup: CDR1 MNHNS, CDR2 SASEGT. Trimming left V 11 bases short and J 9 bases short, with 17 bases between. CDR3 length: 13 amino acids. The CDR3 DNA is TGTGCCGGACGGGCCTTAAATGGTTCACCCCTCCACTTT. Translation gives CAGRALNGSPLHF.

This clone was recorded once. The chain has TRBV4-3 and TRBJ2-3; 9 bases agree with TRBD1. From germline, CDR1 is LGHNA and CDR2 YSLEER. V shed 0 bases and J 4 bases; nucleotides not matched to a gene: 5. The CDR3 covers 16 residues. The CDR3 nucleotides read TGCGCCAGCAGCCAAGATGGCACAGGGGGCGCAGATACGCAGTATTTT. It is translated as CASSQDGTGGADTQYF.

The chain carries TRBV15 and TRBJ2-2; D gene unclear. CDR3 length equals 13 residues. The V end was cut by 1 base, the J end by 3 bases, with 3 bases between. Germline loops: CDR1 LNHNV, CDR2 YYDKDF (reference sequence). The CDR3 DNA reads TGTGCCACCAGCAGAGGCTACACCGGGGAGCTGTTTTTT. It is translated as CATSRGYTGELFF. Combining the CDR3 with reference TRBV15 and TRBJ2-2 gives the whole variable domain DAMVIQNPRYQVTQFGKPVTLSCSQTLNHNVMYWYQQKSSQAPKLLFHYYDKDFNNEADTPDNFQSRRPNTSFCFLDIRSPGLGDTAMYLCATSRGYTGELFFGEGSRLTVL.